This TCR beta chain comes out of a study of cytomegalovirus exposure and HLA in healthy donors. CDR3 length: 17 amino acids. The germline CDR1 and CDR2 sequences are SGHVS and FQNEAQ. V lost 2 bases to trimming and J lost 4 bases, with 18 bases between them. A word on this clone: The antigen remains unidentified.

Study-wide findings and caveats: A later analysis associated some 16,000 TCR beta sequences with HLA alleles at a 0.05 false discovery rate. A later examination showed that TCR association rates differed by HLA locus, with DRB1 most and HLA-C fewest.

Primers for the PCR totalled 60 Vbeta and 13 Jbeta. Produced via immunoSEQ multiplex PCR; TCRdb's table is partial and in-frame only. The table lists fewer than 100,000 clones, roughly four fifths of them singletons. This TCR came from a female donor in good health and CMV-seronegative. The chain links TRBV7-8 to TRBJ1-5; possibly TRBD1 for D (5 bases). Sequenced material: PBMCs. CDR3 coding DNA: TGTGCCAGCAGCTTATCGCCCCTAGGGGCTTTAAATCAGCCCCAGCATTTT. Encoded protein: CASSLSPLGALNQPQHF. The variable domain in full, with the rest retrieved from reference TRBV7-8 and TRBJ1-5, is GAGVSQSPRYKVAKRGQDVALRCDPISGHVSLFWYQQALGQGPEFLTYFQNEAQLDKSGLPSDRFFAERPEGSVSTLKIQRTQQEDSAVYLCASSLSPLGALNQPQHFGDGTRLSIL.